This is a list of T cell receptor beta chains from one sample in a study of OX40 agonist ivuxolimab in advanced cancers. Sequenced by immunoSEQ multiplex PCR; TCRdb stores in-frame clones only, minus some. The table has 40,000 to 60,000 clones, 88% seen once. This sample comprised CD4+ or CD8+ T cells sorted from blood, obtained in a trial of the OX40 agonist ivuxolimab. These receptors originate from an adult with an advanced solid tumor such as melanoma, head and neck, liver or kidney cancer. The CDR3 runs from the conserved cysteine through the conserved F or W. D genes are given only for firm matches. Size is omitted from some rows. Given values are once, few, many or a class for expanded clones.

cdr3_aa clone_size d_call j_call v_call
CASSLTPTPKAFF once . TRBJ1-1 TRBV28
CASSPGQGYYTGELFF . TRBD1 TRBJ2-2 TRBV7-2
CASSHSDRANTGELFF . . TRBJ2-2 TRBV4-3
CASGLSVEKLFF . . TRBJ1-4 TRBV7-9
CASSFSGLSEAFF . . TRBJ1-1 TRBV27
CASRQMSPNTGELFF . . TRBJ2-2 TRBV2
CASSDDRDTSYEQYF . . TRBJ2-7 TRBV28
CASSQGGSSYNSPLHF . TRBD1 TRBJ1-6 TRBV19
CASRRVGNTEAFF . . TRBJ1-1 TRBV2
CASTSGNNSPLHF . . TRBJ1-6 TRBV7-9
CASSLQGGYEQYF . TRBD1 TRBJ2-7 TRBV6-6
CASSPGQGQATNEKLFF . TRBD1 TRBJ1-4 TRBV18
CASSLGSGANVLTF . . TRBJ2-6 TRBV7-2
CASSQDQDSYSPLHF . . TRBJ1-6 TRBV4-2
CAWNTRRTGYEQYF . . TRBJ2-7 TRBV30
CASSPQRGPKNTIYF . . TRBJ1-3 TRBV11-2
CASSLGQGGNTGELFF . . TRBJ2-2 TRBV11-3
CASSPHWDRTDTQYF . . TRBJ2-3 TRBV5-1
CASSHGTEAFF . . TRBJ1-1 TRBV21-1
CASSTGQGYSNQPQHF few TRBD1 TRBJ1-5 TRBV5-5
CAISRGGRETQYF . . TRBJ2-5 TRBV28
CASSLGGEPQYF once . TRBJ2-5 TRBV7-9
CASKLTGTNNYEQYF . . TRBJ2-7 TRBV2
CASSNSETTKQYF . . TRBJ2-7 TRBV10-2
CASRPFQVSGNTIYF . . TRBJ1-3 TRBV28
CASSQGGTGTGDEQYF . TRBD1 TRBJ2-7 TRBV4-1
CASSIRLAGGEEQYF . TRBD2 TRBJ2-7 TRBV19
CASRTESSGNTIYF . . TRBJ1-3 TRBV6-5
CASSRSPSSYNSPLHF few . TRBJ1-6 TRBV7-9
CASSDTSGVYNEQFF once TRBD2 TRBJ2-1 TRBV9
CASSFRGGPVSEQFF . TRBD2 TRBJ2-1 TRBV5-1
CASSTGSNEQYF . . TRBJ2-7 TRBV28
CASSQESGSSYNEQFF once . TRBJ2-1 TRBV4-1